This TCR beta chain was found in a study of T cell clones after liver transplantation. Study information: TCRbeta sequencing after a pre-transplant mixed lymphocyte reaction identified graft-donor-reactive clones, later tracked in post-transplant blood. Graft-donor-reactive sequences were compared with third-party-reactive TCRbeta sequences from pre-transplant mixed lymphocyte reactions.

Sequencing was performed with immunoSEQ multiplex PCR; in TCRdb, only in-frame clones are kept and a portion is missing. Found here are more than 95,000 clones, about 81% of them singletons; the top ten hold about 1%. The ends were cut back, 5 bases at V and 0 bases at J, with 5 bases in the middle. CDR3 length: 13 residues. Per germline, CDR1 SGHTA and CDR2 FQGNSA. The chain combines TRBV7-2 with TRBJ1-5; D ambiguous. The sequencing here drew on CD4+ T cells from blood, taken before liver transplant. The origin of this receptor is a human donor who received a liver transplant. The CDR3 loop is CASSPDSNQPQHF. The CDR3 DNA follows: TGTGCCAGCAGCCCAGATAGCAATCAGCCCCAGCATTTT.